The 30 T cell receptor beta chains reported below all come from one sample, sequenced in a study of beta chain features in type 1 diabetes. The isolated RNA, all of it, was reverse transcribed, so expressed TCRB transcripts were what got sequenced. Clones were sequenced by immunoSEQ multiplex PCR, and TCRdb holds only the in-frame ones, with some missing. The sample lists about 400,000 clones; around 13% were seen once. Sequencing was carried out using naive CD4+ T cells from blood. The source is a man aged 18-30 years in good health.

The chain employs TRBV28 and TRBJ2-1; possible D gene TRBD1, 5 bases. The germline CDR1 and CDR2 sequences are MDHEN and SYDVKM. Trimming removed 2 bases from V and 4 bases from J, with 15 bases in between. The CDR3 runs 16 residues. The CDR3 bases are TGTGCCAGCAGTTTAGGGGCGGATCTGATTTACAATGAGCAGTTCTTC. Translated: CASSLGADLIYNEQFF.

This clone was detected a few times. The chain is built from TRBV7-2 and TRBJ2-2; TRBD1 aligns across 9 bases. The V and J ends lost 0 bases and 4 bases, in that order; junction bases with no gene match: 9. This CDR3 is built from 18 residues. From germline, CDR1 is SGHTA and CDR2 FQGNSA. The DNA for the CDR3 is TGTGCCAGCAGCTTAGCGTACAGGGGGCAGTCGGGCACCGGGGAGCTGTTTTTT. This gives the protein CASSLAYRGQSGTGELFF.

In this sample, this clone turned up a few times. The chain carries TRBV5-1 and TRBJ2-3; TRBD1 matches 8 bases. The CDR3 spans 14 residues. Unmatched junction bases numbered 9, after V lost 4 bases and J lost 8 bases. Germline CDR1 is SGHRS and CDR2 is YFSETQ. The CDR3: CASSPGQVGGTQYF. The CDR3 nucleotides are TGCGCCAGCAGCCCGGGACAGGTCGGGGGTACGCAGTATTTT.

This clone was picked up a small number of times. This rearrangement joins TRBV10-3 to TRBJ2-1; 10 positions agree with TRBD2. Germline trimming cut 5 bases from V and 10 bases from J; bases unmatched to any gene: 2. CDR1 is ENHRY and CDR2 is SYGVKD in the germline V gene. The CDR3 is 12 amino acids. The CDR3 region is CAISQLAGEQFF. The CDR3 DNA follows: TGTGCCATCAGTCAACTAGCGGGGGAGCAGTTCTTC.

The chain couples TRBV11-1 to TRBJ2-5; 10 bases line up with TRBD2. The CDR3 has 17 residues. From germline, CDR1 is SGHAT and CDR2 FQDESV (reference sequence). Trimming cost V 1 base and J 5 bases; bases outside gene matches: 10. Here the CDR3 reads CASSLGGLAGVWETQYF. In nucleotides, the CDR3 is TGTGCCAGCAGCTTAGGCGGGCTAGCGGGAGTTTGGGAGACCCAGTACTTC.

There are a few counts of this clone. The rearrangement joins TRBV7-2 to TRBJ2-7; 8 bases agree with TRBD1. Unmatched junction bases numbered 7, after V lost 2 bases and J lost 4 bases. Germline CDR1 is SGHTA and CDR2 is FQGNSA. The CDR3 contains 15 residues. CDR3: CASSLTGTGNYEQYF. DNA of the CDR3: TGTGCCAGCAGCTTAACGGGGACAGGTAATTACGAGCAGTACTTC.

The chain couples TRBV4-3 to TRBJ1-5, with D maybe TRBD1 (5 bases). Germline V gene lookup returns CDR1 LGHNA and CDR2 YSLEER. The CDR3 has 17 residues. Trimming took off 0 bases at V and 3 bases at J, with 15 bases between the two ends. The CDR3 protein is CASSQDYGRDLNQPQHF. In nucleotides, the CDR3 is TGCGCCAGCAGCCAAGATTACGGCAGGGATCTCAATCAGCCCCAGCATTTT.

CDR3 sequence (DNA): TGTGCCAGCAGCTTAGGGACAGGGACCCTCCAAGAGACCCAGTACTTC. It codes for CASSLGTGTLQETQYF. This chain uses TRBV7-2 with TRBJ2-5; TRBD1 agrees at 8 bases. The J segment lost 1 base and the V segment lost 1 base, leaving 5 bases of the junction unmatched. The CDR3 spans 16 residues. Germline loops: CDR1 SGHTA, CDR2 FQGNSA.

The chain employs TRBV29-1 and TRBJ1-2; the D gene is possibly TRBD1 (6 bases). V lost 6 bases, J lost 4 bases, and 12 bases lay in between. This CDR3 is 12 amino acids long. CDR1 and CDR2 (germline): SQVTM, ANQGSEA. The CDR3 nucleotides read TGCAGCGTCCGGACAGACCTCTATGGCTACACCTTC. Its protein product is CSVRTDLYGYTF.

The chain joins TRBV19 to TRBJ2-5, with 8 bases aligning to TRBD1. V lost 7 bases to trimming and J lost 6 bases; unmatched junction nucleotides: 16. Germline V gene sequence: CDR1 LNHDA, CDR2 SQIVND (reference sequence). This CDR3 is built from 16 residues. CDR3 sequence: CASTPKRQGIIQTQYF. The CDR3 DNA follows: TGTGCCAGTACCCCGAAAAGACAGGGGATTATCCAGACCCAGTACTTC.

This clone was seen a few times. The CDR3 reads CASSKRGTSGSAYEQYF. Written as DNA, the CDR3 is TGTGCCAGCAGCAAACGAGGGACTAGCGGGAGTGCCTACGAGCAGTACTTC. V gene TRBV27 combines with J gene TRBJ2-7; 14 nucleotides align to TRBD2. This CDR3 is built from 17 residues. Per the germline V gene, CDR1 is MNHEY and CDR2 is SMNVEV (reference sequence). After removal of 6 bases from V and 2 bases from J, the junction contained 9 bases not matched to a gene.

This clone was counted a few times. This sequence joins TRBV6-5 and TRBJ1-1; TRBD1 agrees at 8 bases. There are 13 residues in the CDR3. With 6 bases clipped from V and 5 bases from J, the junction kept 5 bases outside the gene matches. The germline V gene encodes CDR1 MNHEY and CDR2 SVGAGI. CDR3 amino acids: CASRQDRATEAFF. DNA of the CDR3: TGTGCCAGCAGACAGGACAGGGCTACTGAAGCTTTCTTT.

This clone was picked up a small number of times. This rearrangement joins TRBV5-4 to TRBJ1-2, with a tentative D call TRBD1 (6 bases). Germline lookup yields CDR1 SGHNT and CDR2 YYREEE (reference sequence). The CDR3 runs 16 residues. V lost 4 bases and J 3 bases, leaving 19 bases between the germline ends. The CDR3 sequence is CASSPYIHRDHYGYTF. The DNA of the CDR3 is TGTGCCAGCAGCCCGTATATTCACAGGGATCACTATGGCTACACCTTC.

The chain has TRBV7-3 and TRBJ2-1, with D maybe TRBD2 (5 bases). V was pared by 5 bases and J by 4 bases, with 9 bases between. Germline lookup yields CDR1 SGHTA and CDR2 FQGTGA. This CDR3 comprises 13 residues. Written as DNA, the CDR3 is TGTGCCAGCAGCGACGGGGAATACAATGAGCAGTTCTTC. This codes for CASSDGEYNEQFF.

The chain joins TRBV15 to TRBJ2-5; D may be TRBD2 (6 bases). Between the trimmed V and J ends, which lost 0 bases and 7 bases, there was a span of 12 bases. The germline gives CDR1 LNHNV, CDR2 YYDKDF (reference sequence). The CDR3 has 14 residues. The CDR3 sequence is CATSRDVRGGTQYF. CDR3 in DNA: TGTGCCACCAGCAGAGATGTGCGGGGAGGGACCCAGTACTTC.

The chain recombines TRBV5-1 with TRBJ2-2; tentatively, D is TRBD1 (6 bases). Germline-derived CDR1 and CDR2 are SGHRS and YFSETQ. V gave up 0 bases and J gave up 4 bases, with 13 bases separating them. CDR3 length equals 16 residues. CDR3 loop: CASSLVAGVVTGELFF. The DNA for the CDR3 is TGCGCCAGCAGCTTGGTGGCAGGGGTTGTCACCGGGGAGCTGTTTTTT.

The chain couples TRBV5-1 to TRBJ2-3; D is perhaps TRBD1 (5 bases). The germline V gene encodes CDR1 SGHRS and CDR2 YFSETQ. The CDR3 extends over 15 amino acids. The V and J ends lost 5 bases and 0 bases respectively, with 13 bases between them. The CDR3 coding sequence is TGCGCCAGCAGACGCTCAGGGCTCAGCACAGATACGCAGTATTTT. Its protein is CASRRSGLSTDTQYF. Combining the CDR3 with reference TRBV5-1 and TRBJ2-3 gives the whole variable domain KAGVTQTPRYLIKTRGQQVTLSCSPISGHRSVSWYQQTPGQGLQFLFEYFSETQRNKGNFPGRFSGRQFSNSRSEMNVSTLELGDSALYLCASRRSGLSTDTQYFGPGTRLTVL.

This chain joins TRBV5-6 and TRBJ2-2; 9 nucleotides match TRBD2. This CDR3 comprises 15 residues. V lost 4 bases and J lost 4; bases outside the gene matches: 5. The germline V gene has CDR1 SGHDT and CDR2 YYEEEE. Written as DNA, the CDR3 is TGTGCCAGCAGCCCTCAAGCGGGAGGCACCGGGGAGCTGTTTTTT. This codes for CASSPQAGGTGELFF.

This chain links TRBV28 with TRBJ2-1; 14 positions match TRBD2. V lost 6 bases, J lost 8 bases, and 12 bases stayed unmatched. Germline V gives CDR1 MDHEN, CDR2 SYDVKM. This CDR3 has 17 amino acids. This CDR3 is CASRNPGLAGVRDEQFF. Here the CDR3 DNA reads TGTGCCAGCAGGAACCCGGGACTAGCGGGAGTCCGGGATGAGCAGTTCTTC.

This sequence joins TRBV19 and TRBJ2-7, with unresolved D. V lost 5 bases to trimming and J lost 7 bases, with 12 bases between them. CDR3 length equals 12 residues. Germline CDR1 LNHDA, CDR2 SQIVND (reference sequence). Here the CDR3 reads CASSPRVCEQYF. CDR3 DNA sequence: TGTGCCAGTAGTCCCCGGGTCTGTGAGCAGTACTTC.

The table lists this clone with a few counts. J is TRBJ2-7 and V is TRBV19, with D maybe TRBD1 (5 bases). Trimming took 3 bases from V and 4 from J, leaving 10 bases between them. The CDR3 has 13 amino acids. The germline V gene has CDR1 LNHDA and CDR2 SQIVND (reference sequence). CDR3 sequence: CASSINRLYEQYF. The DNA for the CDR3 is TGTGCCAGTAGTATCAACAGGCTGTACGAGCAGTACTTC.

This chain uses TRBV6-5 with TRBJ2-7; D ambiguous. This CDR3 has 12 amino acids. V shed 6 bases and J shed 4 bases, with 10 bases lying between them. Germline values: CDR1 MNHEY, CDR2 SVGAGI. The CDR3 protein is CASSASRYEQYF. The CDR3 DNA reads TGTGCCAGCAGCGCGTCCCGATACGAGCAGTACTTC.

This rearrangement joins TRBV30 to TRBJ1-5, with 8 bases matching TRBD1. Germline V CDR1 and CDR2: GTSNPN, SVGIG (reference sequence). With 2 bases clipped from V and 1 base from J, the junction kept 13 bases outside the gene matches. The CDR3 has 18 residues. The CDR3 reads CAWSRVRQGIGSNQPQHF. CDR3 coding DNA: TGTGCCTGGAGTCGTGTTCGACAGGGGATCGGGAGCAATCAGCCCCAGCATTTT.

This clone turned up a few times. J is TRBJ2-7 and V is TRBV28, with 7 bases identical to TRBD1. V shed 5 bases and J 5 bases; nucleotides not matched to a gene: 6. The CDR3 consists of 13 residues. The germline CDR1 and CDR2 sequences are MDHEN and SYDVKM. CDR3 coding DNA: TGTGCCAGCAGTCCCCCCGGGACAGACGAGCAGTACTTC. Translated, it gives CASSPPGTDEQYF.

This clone occurred a few times. In DNA, the CDR3 is TGTGCCAGTACCCGGACAGGCTCTAATTCACCCCTCCACTTT. Translated: CASTRTGSNSPLHF. V gene TRBV19 combines with J gene TRBJ1-6; 7 nucleotides agree with TRBD1. This CDR3 is built from 14 residues. The V gene's germline CDR1 is LNHDA and CDR2 SQIVND (reference sequence). The junction had 6 bases not matched to a gene; V was cut back by 7 bases and J by 6 bases.

This clone was counted a few times. V gene TRBV19 combines with J gene TRBJ1-2; D is perhaps TRBD1 (5 bases). CDR3 length equals 15 residues. V was shortened by 5 bases and J by 0 bases, with 13 bases between the two germline ends. Per germline, CDR1 LNHDA and CDR2 SQIVND (reference sequence). CDR3 amino acids: CASSLKGEANYGYTF. DNA for the CDR3: TGTGCCAGTAGTCTAAAAGGGGAGGCTAACTATGGCTACACCTTC.

A few counts support this clone. The chain uses TRBV14 and TRBJ2-5, with D unclear. CDR3 length: 12 residues. From germline, CDR1 is SGHDN and CDR2 FVKESK. The ends were cut back, 4 bases at V and 4 bases at J, with 7 bases in the middle. The CDR3 DNA sequence: TGTGCCAGCAGCCCTAATCCAGAGACCCAGTACTTC. Translation gives CASSPNPETQYF.

This clone was counted only a few times. The rearrangement joins TRBV7-2 to TRBJ2-7; D possibly corresponds to TRBD1 (6 bases). This CDR3 spans 14 amino acids. The V end was cut by 4 bases, the J end by 8 bases, with 18 bases between. CDR1 and CDR2 from the germline V gene are SGHTA and FQGNSA. CDR3: CASSSIIPGEKQYF. DNA of the CDR3: TGTGCCAGCAGCTCCATTATCCCAGGGGAGAAGCAGTACTTC.

This clone turned up a few times. V gene TRBV28 combines with J gene TRBJ1-2, with TRBD1 as a possible D gene (5 bases). The CDR3 loop spans 14 amino acids. Germline assignment: CDR1 MDHEN and CDR2 SYDVKM. With 9 bases removed from V and 1 base from J, the gap between germline ends came to 15 bases. CDR3 sequence reads: CASALRGSNYGYTF. The CDR3 nucleotides read TGTGCCAGTGCCCTGCGGGGCAGTAACTATGGCTACACCTTC.

Of note for this clone: The sample carries other DNA sequences with the same CDR3. This rearrangement joins TRBV7-3 to TRBJ2-3, with D possibly TRBD1 on 6 matching bases. The length of the CDR3 is 14 residues. Germline V gene lookup returns CDR1 SGHTA and CDR2 FQGTGA. V was clipped by 4 bases and J by 2 bases, with 10 bases between them. CDR3 amino acids: CASSSGQYTDTQYF. The CDR3 region has the DNA TGTGCCAGCAGCTCAGGACAGTACACAGATACGCAGTATTTT.